The T cell receptor beta chain under discussion was sequenced for a study of cytomegalovirus exposure and HLA in healthy donors. At the level of the study: The roughly 110 validation repertoires were reported in a later analysis to have been generated on the same platform as the roughly 700 first-cohort repertoires. Whole-study findings and limits: It was found in a later analysis that first-cohort TCR clusters tended to co-occur in the 90 to 150 validation repertoires. The study designated over 150 TCR beta chains cytomegalovirus-associated.

Separate from the roughly 700-subject first cohort was the 120-subject validation cohort, to which the donors belonged. With regard to this clone: Its specificity is unknown.

The table came from immunoSEQ multiplex PCR; TCRdb's copy has only in-frame clones and leaves some out. The sample has under 75,000 clones, approximately 97% seen once. With V trimmed by 1 base and J by 4 bases, 4 bases remained unmatched. The germline V gene encodes CDR1 LGHNA and CDR2 YNFKEQ. This CDR3 contains 15 residues. Sequencing used PBMCs. The receptor was isolated from a woman aged 18-30 years in good health and CMV-seropositive. The V gene is TRBV4-2, the J gene TRBJ1-2, with 9 bases matching TRBD1. CDR3 protein: CASSQGTGAPYGYTF. Written as DNA, the CDR3 is TGTGCCAGCAGCCAAGGGACAGGGGCCCCCTATGGCTACACCTTC.